A selection of T cell receptor beta chains follows, all from one sample in a study of CD8 T cells in Susac syndrome. One entry per CDR3 protein results from TCRdb running MiXCR on the immunoSEQ multiplex PCR reads. Counted here are 65,000 to 95,000 distinct CDR3 sequences, approximately 95% occurring once; the ten biggest clones make up roughly 1%. The material sequenced was CD8+ T cells from PBMCs. The receptor set was obtained from a human donor with Susac syndrome. CDR3s include the opening cysteine and the closing phenylalanine or tryptophan.

J gene,V gene,CDR3 protein
TRBJ1-1,TRBV28,CASSLGTGPYPRWAFF
TRBJ1-6,TRBV14,CASSAFFNRDSPLHF
TRBJ2-7,TRBV2,CASLAGGPKGYEQYF
TRBJ2-3,TRBV24-1,CATSDPTLGSGTDTQYF
TRBJ1-2,TRBV29-1,CSVEGQGAYGYTF
TRBJ2-5,TRBV29-1,CSVDSAYWGQETQYF
TRBJ1-2,TRBV7-8,CASSLANGTPLYTF
TRBJ2-1,TRBV20-1,CSARVFRTSGYNEQFF
TRBJ2-5,TRBV15,CATSRDYKGETQYF
TRBJ2-1,TRBV20-1,CSASLTNLPYNEQFF